In its sample, the clone carrying this T cell receptor (beta chain) was seen many times. Antigen unknown. The data were taken from a study of breast tumors, draining lymph nodes, adjacent tissues. Study results and caveats: Tumors had less TCR diversity than lymph nodes, more than nontumor tissue. Luminal-like breast cancer showed significantly higher tumor–nontumor repertoire similarity than basal-like. Data fit most tumor T cells coming from lymph node, expanding in tumor. The lymph node origin of tumor T cells was framed as consistent with a hypothesis, not demonstrated.

The lymph nodes were axillary draining lymph nodes from breast cancer patients. Germline loops: CDR1 LNHDA, CDR2 SQIVND (reference sequence). The CDR3 extends over 13 amino acids. Between the trimmed V and J ends, which lost 4 bases and 2 bases, there was a span of 9 bases. TCRdb analysed the multiplex PCR reads with MiXCR anew, one entry per CDR3 protein. The profile shows roughly 260,000 distinct CDR3 sequences, 30% to 35% of them singletons. Sequenced material: axillary lymph node tissue. The receptor was isolated from a female donor with breast cancer. Some clones in this sample may be carry-over from other donors' samples. This chain joins TRBV19 and TRBJ2-7; TRBD2 might be the D (5 bases). CDR3 nucleotides: TGTGCCAGTAGTACCGGGAAGACCTACGAGCAGTACTTC. Translated, it gives CASSTGKTYEQYF.